This is a list of T cell receptor beta chains from one sample in a study of blood T cell repertoires in COVID-19. Measured with immunoSEQ multiplex PCR; TCRdb has only the in-frame clones, and not every one. Counted here are tens of thousands of clones, about 91% occurring once; the ten biggest clones make up more than 4.5%. The sequenced sample was peripheral blood. The origin of the receptors is a woman aged 80 or over with acute or convalescent COVID-19. Both conserved end residues are part of each CDR3. The order of the fields is D gene, J gene, V gene, clone size, CDR3 protein, CDR3 DNA. The D gene is left open where the match is weak. Size values are once, few and many counts, or a class for expanded clones, and some rows have none.

d_gene: NA
j_gene: TRBJ2-4
v_gene: TRBV27
abundance: NA
CDR3aa: CASGDSLNIQYF
CDR3nt: TGTGCCTCAGGCGACAGTTTAAACATTCAGTACTTC

d_gene: TRBD2
j_gene: TRBJ2-7
v_gene: TRBV9
abundance: NA
CDR3aa: CASSVAASGRGEQYF
CDR3nt: TGTGCCAGCAGCGTAGCGGCTAGCGGGAGGGGAGAGCAGTACTTC

d_gene: TRBD2
j_gene: TRBJ2-3
v_gene: TRBV19
abundance: NA
CDR3aa: CASNSGVTDTQYF
CDR3nt: TGTGCCAGTAATAGCGGGGTCACAGATACGCAGTATTTT

d_gene: TRBD2
j_gene: TRBJ2-1
v_gene: TRBV15
abundance: NA
CDR3aa: CATSRAAGLAGGGSYNEQFF
CDR3nt: TGTGCCACCAGCAGAGCCGCGGGACTAGCGGGAGGTGGGTCCTACAATGAGCAGTTCTTC

d_gene: NA
j_gene: TRBJ1-1
v_gene: TRBV13
abundance: NA
CDR3aa: CASSFGGRTEAFF
CDR3nt: TGTGCCAGCAGCTTTGGGGGCCGCACTGAAGCTTTCTTT

d_gene: NA
j_gene: TRBJ1-1
v_gene: TRBV19
abundance: few
CDR3aa: CASSTSSRGLEAFF
CDR3nt: TGTGCCAGTAGTACCAGCTCTCGGGGTCTTGAAGCTTTCTTT

d_gene: TRBD1
j_gene: TRBJ1-1
v_gene: TRBV4-3
abundance: NA
CDR3aa: CASSQTTGTEAFF
CDR3nt: TGCGCCAGCAGCCAAACGACAGGGACTGAAGCTTTCTTT

d_gene: NA
j_gene: TRBJ2-2
v_gene: TRBV9
abundance: NA
CDR3aa: CASSATGVLLGELFF
CDR3nt: TGTGCCAGCAGCGCCACAGGAGTGCTGCTCGGGGAGCTGTTTTTT

d_gene: NA
j_gene: TRBJ1-2
v_gene: TRBV30
abundance: NA
CDR3aa: CAWSGGWGGYTF
CDR3nt: TGTGCCTGGAGTGGGGGCTGGGGCGGCTACACCTTC

d_gene: TRBD1
j_gene: TRBJ2-7
v_gene: TRBV6-2/TRBV6-3
abundance: NA
CDR3aa: CASSSRDRFPYEQYF
CDR3nt: TGTGCCAGCAGTTCCAGGGACAGATTCCCCTACGAGCAGTACTTC

d_gene: NA
j_gene: TRBJ1-5
v_gene: TRBV2
abundance: NA
CDR3aa: CASSTYSNQPQHF
CDR3nt: TGTGCCAGCAGTACCTATAGCAATCAGCCCCAGCATTTT

d_gene: NA
j_gene: TRBJ1-6
v_gene: TRBV11-1
abundance: NA
CDR3aa: CASSLAGQGTNSPLHF
CDR3nt: TGTGCCAGCAGCTTAGCGGGCCAGGGGACTAATTCACCCCTCCACTTT

d_gene: NA
j_gene: TRBJ1-2
v_gene: TRBV6-2/TRBV6-3
abundance: NA
CDR3aa: CASSYRTGNYGYTF
CDR3nt: TGTGCCAGCAGTTACCGAACAGGGAACTATGGCTACACCTTC

d_gene: TRBD1
j_gene: TRBJ1-5
v_gene: TRBV20-1
abundance: NA
CDR3aa: CSASYTGRGNNQPQHF
CDR3nt: TGCAGTGCTAGTTATACGGGCAGGGGGAACAATCAGCCCCAGCATTTT

d_gene: TRBD1
j_gene: TRBJ2-1
v_gene: TRBV9
abundance: few
CDR3aa: CASSVVGDRNYNEQFF
CDR3nt: TGTGCCAGCAGCGTAGTAGGGGACAGAAACTACAATGAGCAGTTCTTC

d_gene: TRBD1
j_gene: TRBJ1-1
v_gene: TRBV19
abundance: NA
CDR3aa: CASSIDGTGKAFF
CDR3nt: TGTGCCAGTAGTATAGATGGGACAGGCAAAGCTTTCTTT

d_gene: TRBD2
j_gene: TRBJ2-3
v_gene: TRBV4-1
abundance: NA
CDR3aa: CASSPAPTSGSSADTQYF
CDR3nt: TGCGCCAGCAGCCCAGCGCCGACTAGCGGGAGTTCAGCAGATACGCAGTATTTT

d_gene: NA
j_gene: TRBJ1-6
v_gene: TRBV28
abundance: NA
CDR3aa: CASSSGLKNSPLHF
CDR3nt: TGTGCCAGCAGTTCGGGACTTAAGAATTCACCCCTCCACTTT

d_gene: NA
j_gene: TRBJ1-6
v_gene: TRBV5-1
abundance: NA
CDR3aa: CASSLEMGAGNSPLHF
CDR3nt: TGCGCCAGCAGCTTGGAAATGGGGGCTGGTAATTCACCCCTCCACTTT

d_gene: TRBD1
j_gene: TRBJ2-7
v_gene: TRBV6-6
abundance: NA
CDR3aa: CASGSGTGSVEQYF
CDR3nt: TGTGCCAGCGGATCCGGGACAGGGTCCGTCGAGCAGTACTTC

d_gene: TRBD1
j_gene: TRBJ1-3
v_gene: TRBV5-1
abundance: few
CDR3aa: CASSLAPGGSGNTIYF
CDR3nt: TGCGCCAGCAGCTTGGCCCCAGGGGGCTCTGGAAACACCATATATTTT

d_gene: TRBD1
j_gene: TRBJ2-3
v_gene: TRBV7-6
abundance: NA
CDR3aa: CASSLASGGDTDTQYF
CDR3nt: TGTGCCAGCAGCTTAGCTTCAGGGGGAGACACAGATACGCAGTATTTT

d_gene: TRBD2
j_gene: TRBJ2-1
v_gene: TRBV30
abundance: NA
CDR3aa: CAWRVGLAGVNEQFF
CDR3nt: TGTGCCTGGAGGGTCGGACTAGCGGGAGTGAATGAGCAGTTCTTC

d_gene: NA
j_gene: TRBJ2-1
v_gene: TRBV6-2/TRBV6-3
abundance: NA
CDR3aa: CASSYETAKGSYNEQFF
CDR3nt: TGTGCCAGCAGTTACGAGACAGCAAAGGGCTCCTACAATGAGCAGTTCTTC

d_gene: TRBD1
j_gene: TRBJ2-7
v_gene: TRBV19
abundance: NA
CDR3aa: CASSRTGTNYEQYF
CDR3nt: TGTGCCAGTAGTCGGACAGGGACAAACTACGAGCAGTACTTC

d_gene: NA
j_gene: TRBJ1-3
v_gene: TRBV12-1
abundance: NA
CDR3aa: CASSFVGQEGNTIYF
CDR3nt: TGTGCCAGCAGCTTTGTAGGACAGGAAGGAAACACCATATATTTT

d_gene: NA
j_gene: TRBJ1-4
v_gene: TRBV5-1
abundance: NA
CDR3aa: CASSLELQGGEKLFF
CDR3nt: TGCGCCAGCAGCTTGGAATTACAGGGTGGGGAAAAACTGTTTTTT

d_gene: TRBD1
j_gene: TRBJ2-5
v_gene: TRBV5-1
abundance: NA
CDR3aa: CASSPGTGGETQYF
CDR3nt: TGCGCCAGCAGCCCCGGGACAGGGGGAGAGACCCAGTACTTC

d_gene: NA
j_gene: TRBJ2-6
v_gene: TRBV28
abundance: NA
CDR3aa: CASSSPGIYGANVLTF
CDR3nt: TGTGCCAGCAGTTCACCGGGTATTTATGGGGCCAACGTCCTGACTTTC

d_gene: NA
j_gene: TRBJ2-2
v_gene: TRBV15
abundance: NA
CDR3aa: CATSRGGTGELFF
CDR3nt: TGTGCCACCAGCAGAGGAGGCACCGGGGAGCTGTTTTTT